The clone carrying this T cell receptor (beta chain) is a singleton in its sample. This entry is derived from a study of OX40 agonist ivuxolimab in advanced cancers. Study-level information: At roughly 83% male, the cohort had a mean age of 60 years, ranging from roughly 20 to 90.

V lost 4 bases to trimming and J lost 0 bases, with 10 bases between them. Germline-derived CDR1 and CDR2 are KGHSH and LQKENI. This CDR3 contains 16 residues. Some clones are missing from TCRdb's copy, which holds only in-frame ones; the method was immunoSEQ multiplex PCR. The table shows 65,000 to 80,000 clones, with about 86% occurring only once. The rearrangement joins TRBV18 to TRBJ1-6; D gene ambiguous. The origin of this receptor is an adult with an advanced solid tumor such as melanoma, head and neck, liver or kidney cancer. The sample consisted of CD4+ or CD8+ T cells sorted from blood, taken in a trial of the OX40 agonist ivuxolimab. CDR3 residues: CASSLTISSYNSPLHF. The CDR3 coding sequence is TGTGCCAGCTCACTGACGATTAGCTCCTATAATTCACCCCTCCACTTT.